In its sample, the clone carrying this T cell receptor (beta chain) was seen a few times. This entry comes from a study of T-cell reconstitution after alpha-beta-depleted transplantation in children. The germline V gene has CDR1 SGDLS and CDR2 YYNGEE. Trimming took 4 bases from V and 2 from J, leaving 12 bases between them. This CDR3 comprises 14 residues. Preparation of the TCRbeta library was carried out with unique molecular identifiers. TCRdb reprocessed the PCR reads with MiXCR, giving one entry per CDR3 protein. The top ten hold approximately 2.3% of the sample, which has a few hundred thousand distinct CDR3 sequences, about a tenth seen once.

The J gene is TRBJ1-1, the V gene TRBV9; D is uncertain. This clonotype was sampled from a human donor who donated a stem cell graft to a child with acute lymphoblastic leukemia. Source: PBMCs from the stem cell graft donor, taken from the stem cell graft. CDR3 coding DNA: TGTGCCAGCAGCCCGTCCGGAGGAAACACTGAAGCTTTCTTT. It translates to CASSPSGGNTEAFF.